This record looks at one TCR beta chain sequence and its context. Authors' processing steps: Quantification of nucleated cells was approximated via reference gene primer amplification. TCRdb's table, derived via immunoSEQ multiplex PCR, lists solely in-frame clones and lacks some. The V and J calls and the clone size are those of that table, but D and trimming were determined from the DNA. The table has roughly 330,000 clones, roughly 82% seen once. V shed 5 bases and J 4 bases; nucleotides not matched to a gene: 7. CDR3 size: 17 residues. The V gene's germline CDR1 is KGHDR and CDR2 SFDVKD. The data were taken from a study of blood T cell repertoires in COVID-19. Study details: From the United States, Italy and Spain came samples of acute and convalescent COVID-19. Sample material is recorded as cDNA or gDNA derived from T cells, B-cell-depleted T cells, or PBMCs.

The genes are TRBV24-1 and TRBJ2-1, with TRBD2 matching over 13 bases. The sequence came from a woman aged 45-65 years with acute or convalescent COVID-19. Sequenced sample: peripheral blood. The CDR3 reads CATSVTRTSGSYNEQFF. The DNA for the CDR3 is TGTGCCACCAGTGTCACTAGGACTAGCGGGAGTTACAATGAGCAGTTCTTC.